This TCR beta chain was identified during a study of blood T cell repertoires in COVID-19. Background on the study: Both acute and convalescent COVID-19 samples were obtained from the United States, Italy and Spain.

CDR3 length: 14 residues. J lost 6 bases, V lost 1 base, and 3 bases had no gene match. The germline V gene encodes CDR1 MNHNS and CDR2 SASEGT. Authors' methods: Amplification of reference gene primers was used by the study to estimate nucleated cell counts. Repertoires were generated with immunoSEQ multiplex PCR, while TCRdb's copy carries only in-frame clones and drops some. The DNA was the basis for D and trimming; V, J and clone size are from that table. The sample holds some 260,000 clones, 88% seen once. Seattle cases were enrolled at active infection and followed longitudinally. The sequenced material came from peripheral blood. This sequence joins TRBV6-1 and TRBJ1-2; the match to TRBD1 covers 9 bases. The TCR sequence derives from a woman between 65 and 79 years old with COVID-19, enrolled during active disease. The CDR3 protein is CASSEGTGVDGYTF. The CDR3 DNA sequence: TGTGCCAGCAGTGAAGGGACAGGGGTGGATGGCTACACCTTC.